A few counts support the clone carrying this T cell receptor (beta chain). This sample was taken from a study of quantifying T cell responses using KT2 cells. About the study: Reverse transcription used primers in the TCR alpha and beta constant regions. A predetermined fluorescence threshold ended the second PCR, run as a qPCR.

The CDR3 is made up of 14 amino acids. In germline, CDR1 is ENHRY, CDR2 SYGVKD. V shed 4 bases and J 0 bases; nucleotides not matched to a gene: 1. The cDNA 3' end received a ligated oligonucleotide with a UMI. First-round PCR used roughly 4 cycles and beta primers RC1.1 and RC1.2 covering TRBC1 and TRBC2. One entry per CDR3 protein results from TCRdb running MiXCR on the UMI-ligation and nested PCR reads. The data contain approximately 57,000 distinct CDR3 sequences, over 9% of them seen just once; the ten biggest clones take up about 9.7%. KT2, a clone with a known TCR, was spiked into unfractionated PBMC.

This TCR derives from a human donor. What was sequenced was PBMCs spiked with cells of the T cell clone KT2. The genes are TRBV10-3 and TRBJ1-1; 8 bases fit TRBD1. Here the CDR3 reads CAISGDRLNTEAFF. CDR3 DNA sequence: TGTGCCATCAGTGGGGACAGGCTGAACACTGAAGCTTTCTTT.